Reported below is one T cell receptor beta chain. Its antigen is undetermined. The data derive from a study of T cell responses to AZD1222 COVID-19 vaccine. Study at large: Researchers grouped second doses given at about 4 or about 12 weeks into one pool.

Study-wide findings and caveats: Spike-specific TCR repertoires showed rising breadth and depth after two AZD1222 doses. Baseline serostatus was positive in only a handful of AZD1222 recipients.

Measured with immunoSEQ multiplex PCR; TCRdb has only the in-frame clones, and not every one. The data contain 140,000 to 150,000 clones, around nine tenths of them singletons. The sequence was collected from an adult in good health. Source: peripheral blood, taken on day 0 of AZD1222 vaccination.

The CDR3 here is CASSLVQWETQYF. CDR3 coding DNA: TGTGCCAGCAGCTTGGTTCAGTGGGAGACCCAGTACTTC. The chain combines TRBV5-5 with TRBJ2-5; D is uncertain. V lost 0 bases to trimming and J lost 5 bases, with 8 bases between them. In germline, CDR1 is SGHKS, CDR2 YYEKEE (reference sequence). CDR3 length: 13 residues.